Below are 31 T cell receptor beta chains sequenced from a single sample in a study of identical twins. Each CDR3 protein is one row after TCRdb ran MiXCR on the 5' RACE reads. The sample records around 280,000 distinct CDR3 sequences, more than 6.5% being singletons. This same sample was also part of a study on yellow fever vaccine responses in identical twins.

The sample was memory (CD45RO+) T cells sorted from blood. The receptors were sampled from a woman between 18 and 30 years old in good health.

Here the CDR3 DNA reads TGCAGTGCCCGATGGGACAGGGGAGGTGAAAAACTGTTTTTT. It codes for CSARWDRGGEKLFF. The J gene is TRBJ1-4, the V gene TRBV20-1, with 10 bases that match TRBD1. The CDR3 runs 14 residues. CDR1 is DFQATT and CDR2 is SNEGSKA in the germline V gene (reference sequence). V dropped 6 bases and J dropped 7; count of bases not matched to a gene: 8.

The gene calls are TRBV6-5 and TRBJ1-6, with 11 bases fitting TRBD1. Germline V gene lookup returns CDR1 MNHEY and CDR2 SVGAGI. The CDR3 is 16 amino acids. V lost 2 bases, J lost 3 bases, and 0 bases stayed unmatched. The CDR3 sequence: CASSYGTGGYNSPLHF. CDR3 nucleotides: TGTGCCAGCAGTTACGGGACAGGGGGCTATAATTCACCCCTCCACTTT.

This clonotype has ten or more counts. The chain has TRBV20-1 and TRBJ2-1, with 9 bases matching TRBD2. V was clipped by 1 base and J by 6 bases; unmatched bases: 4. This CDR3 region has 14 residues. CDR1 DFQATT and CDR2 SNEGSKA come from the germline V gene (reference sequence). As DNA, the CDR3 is TGCAGTGCTAGAGGGCGAGCGGGAGGCAATGAGCAGTTCTTC. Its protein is CSARGRAGGNEQFF.

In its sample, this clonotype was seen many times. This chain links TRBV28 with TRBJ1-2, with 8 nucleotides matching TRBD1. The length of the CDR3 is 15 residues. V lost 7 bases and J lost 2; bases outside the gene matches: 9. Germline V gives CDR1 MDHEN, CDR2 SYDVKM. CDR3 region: CASTSGQAKNYGYTF. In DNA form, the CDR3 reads TGTGCCAGCACCTCGGGACAGGCCAAAAACTATGGCTACACCTTC.

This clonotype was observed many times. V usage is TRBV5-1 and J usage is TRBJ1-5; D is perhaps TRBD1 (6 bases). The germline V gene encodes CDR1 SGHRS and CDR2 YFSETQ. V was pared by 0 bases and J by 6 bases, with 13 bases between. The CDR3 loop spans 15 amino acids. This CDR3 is CASSLEGGNAQPQHF. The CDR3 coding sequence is TGCGCCAGCAGCTTGGAGGGGGGAAATGCTCAGCCCCAGCATTTT.

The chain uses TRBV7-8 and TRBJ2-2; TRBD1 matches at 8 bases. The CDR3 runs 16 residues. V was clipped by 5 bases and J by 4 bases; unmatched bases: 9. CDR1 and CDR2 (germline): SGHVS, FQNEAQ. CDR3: CASSPRVDRGTGELFF. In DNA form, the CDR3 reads TGTGCCAGCAGCCCCAGGGTCGACAGGGGCACCGGGGAGCTGTTTTTT.

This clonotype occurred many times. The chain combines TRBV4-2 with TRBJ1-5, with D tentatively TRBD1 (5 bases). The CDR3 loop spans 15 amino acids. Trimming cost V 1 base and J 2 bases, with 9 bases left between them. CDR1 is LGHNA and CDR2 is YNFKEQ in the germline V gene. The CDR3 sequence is CASSQGGGGNQPQHF. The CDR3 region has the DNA TGTGCCAGCAGCCAAGGTGGAGGGGGCAATCAGCCCCAGCATTTT.

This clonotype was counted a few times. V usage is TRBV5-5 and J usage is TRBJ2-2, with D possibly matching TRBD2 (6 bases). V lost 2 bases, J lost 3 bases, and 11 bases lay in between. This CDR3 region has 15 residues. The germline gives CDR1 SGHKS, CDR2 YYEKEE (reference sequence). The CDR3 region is CASSFRGSDTGELFF. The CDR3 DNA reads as TGTGCCAGCAGCTTCCGGGGGTCGGACACCGGGGAGCTGTTTTTT.

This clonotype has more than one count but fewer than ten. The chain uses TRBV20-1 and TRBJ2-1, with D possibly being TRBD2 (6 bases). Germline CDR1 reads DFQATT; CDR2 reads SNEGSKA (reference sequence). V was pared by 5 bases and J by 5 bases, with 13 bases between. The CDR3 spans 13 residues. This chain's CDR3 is CSALGRFHNEQFF. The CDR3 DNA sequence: TGCAGTGCTCTTGGGAGGTTCCACAATGAGCAGTTCTTC.

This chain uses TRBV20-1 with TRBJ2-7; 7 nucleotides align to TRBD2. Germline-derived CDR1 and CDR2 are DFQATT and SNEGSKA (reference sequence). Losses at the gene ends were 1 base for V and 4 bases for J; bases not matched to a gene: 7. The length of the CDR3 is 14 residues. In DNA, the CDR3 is TGCAGTGCTAGAGTCCGGGGGGTGGTGTACGAGCAGTACTTC. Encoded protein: CSARVRGVVYEQYF.

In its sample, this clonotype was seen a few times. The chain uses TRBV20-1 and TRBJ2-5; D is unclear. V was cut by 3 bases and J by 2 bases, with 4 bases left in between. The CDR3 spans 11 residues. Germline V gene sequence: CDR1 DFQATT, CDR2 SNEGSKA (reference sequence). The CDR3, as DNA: TGCAGTGCTAGTGTGCAAGAGACCCAGTACTTC. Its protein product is CSASVQETQYF.

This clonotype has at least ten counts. CDR3 sequence: CASSSGVSVSLSAKNIQYF. CDR3 DNA: TGCGCCAGCAGCTCGGGGGTTAGCGTATCCCTGTCGGCCAAAAACATTCAGTACTTC. The chain employs TRBV5-1 and TRBJ2-4; D possibly corresponds to TRBD2 (6 bases). V shed 3 bases and J shed 1 base, with 23 bases lying between them. The CDR3 is 19 residues long. Germline lookup yields CDR1 SGHRS and CDR2 YFSETQ.

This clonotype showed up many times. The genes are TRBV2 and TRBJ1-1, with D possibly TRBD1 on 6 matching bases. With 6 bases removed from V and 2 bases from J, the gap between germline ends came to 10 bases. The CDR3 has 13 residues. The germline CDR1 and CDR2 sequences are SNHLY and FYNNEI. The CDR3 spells CASRAQGNTEAFF. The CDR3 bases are TGTGCCAGCAGAGCACAGGGAAACACTGAAGCTTTCTTT.

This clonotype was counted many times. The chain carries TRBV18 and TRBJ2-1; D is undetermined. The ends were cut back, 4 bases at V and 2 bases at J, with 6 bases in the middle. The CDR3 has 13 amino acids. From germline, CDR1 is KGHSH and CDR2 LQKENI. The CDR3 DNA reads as TGTGCCAGCTCACAGTCTCCCTACAATGAGCAGTTCTTC. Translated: CASSQSPYNEQFF.

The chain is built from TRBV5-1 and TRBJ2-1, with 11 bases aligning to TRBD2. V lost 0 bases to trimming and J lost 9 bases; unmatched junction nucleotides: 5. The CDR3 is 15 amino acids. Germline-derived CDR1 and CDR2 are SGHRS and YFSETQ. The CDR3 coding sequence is TGCGCCAGCAGCTTGGTAGCGGGAGGGCCCCCTGAGCAGTTCTTC. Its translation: CASSLVAGGPPEQFF.

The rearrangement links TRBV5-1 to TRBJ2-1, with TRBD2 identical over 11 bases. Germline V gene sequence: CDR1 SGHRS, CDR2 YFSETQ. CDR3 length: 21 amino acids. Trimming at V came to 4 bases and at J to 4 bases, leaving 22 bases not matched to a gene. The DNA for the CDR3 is TGCGCCAGCAGCATACCCACTAGCGGGAGCTTGTCCACACACCTATACAATGAGCAGTTCTTC. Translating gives CASSIPTSGSLSTHLYNEQFF.

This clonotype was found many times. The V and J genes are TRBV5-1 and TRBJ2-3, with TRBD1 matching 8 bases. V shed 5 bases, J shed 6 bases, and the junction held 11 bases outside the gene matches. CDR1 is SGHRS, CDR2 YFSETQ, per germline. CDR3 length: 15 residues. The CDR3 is CASRPTGVDSDTQYF. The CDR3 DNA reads TGCGCCAGCAGGCCGACAGGGGTAGATTCGGATACGCAGTATTTT.

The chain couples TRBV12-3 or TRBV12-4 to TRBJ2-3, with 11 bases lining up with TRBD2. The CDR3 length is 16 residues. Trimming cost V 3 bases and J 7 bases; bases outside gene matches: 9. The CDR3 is CASSLSPSGGINTQYF. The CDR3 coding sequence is TGTGCCAGCAGTTTGTCTCCTAGCGGGGGGATTAATACGCAGTATTTT.

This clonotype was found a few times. Written as DNA, the CDR3 is TGTGCCAGCTCACCAAGCAATGGCTACACCTTC. Translation: CASSPSNGYTF. This chain uses TRBV18 with TRBJ1-2; D not resolved. Between the trimmed V and J ends, which lost 2 bases and 6 bases, there was a span of 4 bases. There are 11 residues in the CDR3. Germline CDR1 is KGHSH and CDR2 is LQKENI.

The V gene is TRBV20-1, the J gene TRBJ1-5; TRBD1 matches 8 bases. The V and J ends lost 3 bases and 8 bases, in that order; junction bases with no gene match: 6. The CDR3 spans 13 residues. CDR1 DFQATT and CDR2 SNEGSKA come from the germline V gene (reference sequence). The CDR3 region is CSASRGRMEPQHF. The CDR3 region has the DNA TGCAGTGCTAGCAGGGGGCGGATGGAGCCCCAGCATTTT.

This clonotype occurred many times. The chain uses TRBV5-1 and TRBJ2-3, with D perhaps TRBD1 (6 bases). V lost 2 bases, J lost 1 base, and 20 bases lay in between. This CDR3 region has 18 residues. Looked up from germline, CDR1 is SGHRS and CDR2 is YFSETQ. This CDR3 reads CASSLAPLQGAGTDTQYF. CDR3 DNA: TGCGCCAGCAGCTTAGCTCCTTTACAGGGTGCCGGCACAGATACGCAGTATTTT.

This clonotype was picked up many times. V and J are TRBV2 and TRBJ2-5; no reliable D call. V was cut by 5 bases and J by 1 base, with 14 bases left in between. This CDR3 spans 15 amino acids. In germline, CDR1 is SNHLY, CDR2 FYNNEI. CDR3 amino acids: CASSPLRAFQETQYF. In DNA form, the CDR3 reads TGTGCCAGCAGTCCTCTAAGGGCTTTCCAAGAGACCCAGTACTTC.

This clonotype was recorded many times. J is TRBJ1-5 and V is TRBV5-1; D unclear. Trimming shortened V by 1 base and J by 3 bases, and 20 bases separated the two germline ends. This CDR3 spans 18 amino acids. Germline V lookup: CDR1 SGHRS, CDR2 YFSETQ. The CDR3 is CASSLCRFLHLFNQPQHF. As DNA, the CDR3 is TGCGCCAGCAGCTTGTGCCGTTTCCTCCACCTGTTCAATCAGCCCCAGCATTTT.

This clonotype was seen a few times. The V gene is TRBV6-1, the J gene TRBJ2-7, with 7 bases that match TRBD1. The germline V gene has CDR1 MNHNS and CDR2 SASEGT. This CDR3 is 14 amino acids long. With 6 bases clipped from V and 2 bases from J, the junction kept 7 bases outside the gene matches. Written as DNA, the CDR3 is TGTGCCAGCAGCGGGACAGAAGTACCCTACGAGCAGTACGTC. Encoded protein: CASSGTEVPYEQYV.

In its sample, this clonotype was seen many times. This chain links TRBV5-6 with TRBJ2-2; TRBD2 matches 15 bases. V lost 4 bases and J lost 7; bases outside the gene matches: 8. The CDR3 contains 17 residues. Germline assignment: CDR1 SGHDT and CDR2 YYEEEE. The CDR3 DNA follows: TGTGCCAGCAGCCCGATGGGACTAGCGGGAGGCGTCGGGGAGCTGTTTTTT. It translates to CASSPMGLAGGVGELFF.

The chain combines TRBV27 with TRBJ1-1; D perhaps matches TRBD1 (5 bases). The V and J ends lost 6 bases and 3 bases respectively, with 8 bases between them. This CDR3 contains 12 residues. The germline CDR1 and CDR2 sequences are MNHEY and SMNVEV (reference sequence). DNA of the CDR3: TGTGCCAGCAGATGGGGCGACACTGAAGCTTTCTTT. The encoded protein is CASRWGDTEAFF.

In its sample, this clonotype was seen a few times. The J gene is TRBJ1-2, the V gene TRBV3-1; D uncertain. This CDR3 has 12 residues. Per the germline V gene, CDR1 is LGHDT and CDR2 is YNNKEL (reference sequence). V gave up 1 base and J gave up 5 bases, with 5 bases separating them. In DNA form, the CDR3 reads TGTGCCAGCAGCCAAGGGACTTATGGCTACACCTTC. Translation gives CASSQGTYGYTF.

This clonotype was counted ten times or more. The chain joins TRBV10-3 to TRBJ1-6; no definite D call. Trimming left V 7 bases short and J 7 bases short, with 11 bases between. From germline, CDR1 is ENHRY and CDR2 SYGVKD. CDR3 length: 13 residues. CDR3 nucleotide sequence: TGTGCCATCACCCCGACCAAAAATTCACCCCTCCACTTT. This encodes CAITPTKNSPLHF.

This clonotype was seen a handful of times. This CDR3 reads CASSTRGQLNTEAFF. CDR3 DNA sequence: TGTGCCAGTAGTACTAGGGGGCAGCTGAACACTGAAGCTTTCTTT. The chain links TRBV19 to TRBJ1-1; the match to TRBD1 covers 7 bases. V lost 4 bases to trimming and J lost 0 bases; unmatched junction nucleotides: 5. Germline values: CDR1 LNHDA, CDR2 SQIVND (reference sequence). The CDR3 has 15 amino acids.

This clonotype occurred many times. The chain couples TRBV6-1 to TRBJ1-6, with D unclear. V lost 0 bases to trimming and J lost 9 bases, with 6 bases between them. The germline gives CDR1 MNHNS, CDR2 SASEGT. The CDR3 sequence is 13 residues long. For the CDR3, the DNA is TGTGCCAGCAGTGAAGCGCGTTTTTCACCCCTCCACTTT. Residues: CASSEARFSPLHF.

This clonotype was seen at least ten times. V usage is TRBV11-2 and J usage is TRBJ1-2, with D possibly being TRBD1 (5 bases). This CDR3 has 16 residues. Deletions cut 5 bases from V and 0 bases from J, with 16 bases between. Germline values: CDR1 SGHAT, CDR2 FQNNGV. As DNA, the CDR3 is TGTGCCAGCAGCCCTAGAACAGGAGCACCTAACTATGGCTACACCTTC. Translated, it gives CASSPRTGAPNYGYTF.